These 29 T cell receptor beta chains were all obtained from the same sample, sequenced in a study of blood T cell repertoires in COVID-19. Assay: immunoSEQ multiplex PCR; the TCRdb copy retains only in-frame clones and omits some. The top ten hold around 5.1% of the sample, which has 60,000 to 65,000 clones, 55% to 75% seen once. The sequencing input was peripheral blood. The receptors here all came from a woman aged 70 to 79 with COVID-19, enrolled during active disease.

This CDR3 reads CASSRQGGNEQFF. The CDR3 bases are TGTGCCAGCAGTCGGCAGGGAGGCAATGAGCAGTTCTTC. This sequence joins TRBV6-6 and TRBJ2-1; a weak D match, TRBD2 (6 bases). The CDR3 contains 13 residues. Trimming took off 5 bases at V and 6 bases at J, with 11 bases between the two ends. Germline CDR1 and CDR2: MNHNY and SVGAGI (reference sequence).

The chain links TRBV27 to TRBJ2-5; 13 bases agree with TRBD2. Losses at the gene ends were 5 bases for V and 6 bases for J; bases not matched to a gene: 9. This CDR3 is 16 amino acids long. The germline CDR1 and CDR2 sequences are MNHEY and SMNVEV (reference sequence). The CDR3 loop is CASSPLLAGGVKTQYF. As DNA, the CDR3 is TGTGCCAGCAGTCCGTTACTAGCGGGGGGGGTGAAGACCCAGTACTTC.

V usage is TRBV11-2 and J usage is TRBJ1-6; the D is unclear. The germline V and J ends were trimmed by 5 bases and 9 bases, with 14 bases remaining between them. The CDR3 length is 14 residues. CDR1 is SGHAT and CDR2 is FQNNGV in the germline V gene. The CDR3 spells CASSPNRPRSPLHF. CDR3 in DNA: TGTGCCAGCAGCCCTAACAGACCACGTTCACCCCTCCACTTT.

V gene TRBV9 combines with J gene TRBJ1-2; D gene ambiguous. There are 12 residues in the CDR3. Germline-derived CDR1 and CDR2 are SGDLS and YYNGEE. V was pared by 3 bases and J by 1 base, with 4 bases between. The CDR3 sequence: CASSDYNYGYTF. The CDR3 bases are TGTGCCAGCAGCGACTATAACTATGGCTACACCTTC. The full variable domain, its missing parts supplied by reference TRBV9 and TRBJ1-2, is DSGVTQTPKHLITATGQRVTLRCSPRSGDLSVYWYQQSLDQGLQFLIQYYNGEERAKGNILERFSAQQFPDLHSELNLSSLELGDSALYFCASSDYNYGYTFGSGTRLTVV.

The chain employs TRBV11-3 and TRBJ2-1; TRBD1 agrees at 10 bases. Germline CDR1 reads SGHNT; CDR2 reads YENEEA. After removal of 5 bases from V and 6 bases from J, the junction contained 7 bases not matched to a gene. The CDR3 extends over 15 amino acids. CDR3 nucleotides: TGTGCCAGCAGCCAGGGACAGGGGCCAATCAATGAGCAGTTCTTC. Translation: CASSQGQGPINEQFF.

This chain links TRBV6-5 with TRBJ1-6; a weak D match, TRBD1 (6 bases). The germline gives CDR1 MNHEY, CDR2 SVGAGI. The CDR3 runs 15 residues. Trimming stripped 7 bases from V and 2 bases from J, with 12 bases between. CDR3 amino acids: CASTPRQAYNSPLHF. In DNA form, the CDR3 reads TGTGCCAGCACCCCTAGACAGGCCTATAATTCACCCCTCCACTTT.

This rearrangement joins TRBV9 to TRBJ2-3, with a possible D match to TRBD2 (6 bases). This CDR3 region has 18 residues. Germline V CDR1 and CDR2: SGDLS, YYNGEE. Trimming took off 4 bases at V and 2 bases at J, with 23 bases between the two ends. The DNA of the CDR3 is TGTGCCAGCAGCTTGCGGGACCCCGAAACGGTCTTCACAGATACGCAGTATTTT. It codes for CASSLRDPETVFTDTQYF.

The chain employs TRBV12-5 and TRBJ2-1; D ambiguous. V was shortened by 2 bases and J by 2 bases, with 4 bases between the two germline ends. Per the germline V gene, CDR1 is LGHNT and CDR2 is FRNRAP. The CDR3 is made up of 13 amino acids. CDR3 amino acids: CASGLPPYNEQFF. In DNA, the CDR3 is TGTGCTAGTGGTTTGCCTCCCTACAATGAGCAGTTCTTC.

This chain joins TRBV7-2 and TRBJ2-2; possible D gene TRBD2, 5 bases. The length of the CDR3 is 13 residues. Germline CDR1 is SGHTA and CDR2 is FQGNSA. V lost 8 bases and J lost 4, with 11 bases in between. For the CDR3, the DNA is TGTGCCAGCCGTAGGGCGGGCACCGGGGAGCTGTTTTTT. Translating it yields CASRRAGTGELFF.

The genes are TRBV19 and TRBJ1-4; D ambiguous. Germline V CDR1 and CDR2: LNHDA, SQIVND (reference sequence). This CDR3 has 13 amino acids. V lost 8 bases and J 7 bases, leaving 14 bases between the germline ends. DNA for the CDR3: TGTGCCAGTGCAGGTACGGCAGCTGAAAAACTGTTTTTT. Translation: CASAGTAAEKLFF.

This sequence joins TRBV28 and TRBJ1-5, with 8 bases fitting TRBD1. Germline trimming cut 4 bases from V and 5 bases from J; bases unmatched to any gene: 10. Germline CDR1 MDHEN, CDR2 SYDVKM. CDR3 length: 16 residues. CDR3 nucleotide sequence: TGTGCCAGCAGTTACCTGGCGGACAGGGTCGATCAGCCCCAGCATTTT. This codes for CASSYLADRVDQPQHF.

V is TRBV11-1 and J is TRBJ2-2; D ambiguous. This CDR3 region has 13 residues. Looked up from germline, CDR1 is SGHAT and CDR2 is FQDESV (reference sequence). Trimming took off 4 bases at V and 7 bases at J, with 10 bases between the two ends. The CDR3 sequence: CASSSWPLGELFF. The CDR3 region has the DNA TGTGCCAGCAGCTCCTGGCCCCTCGGGGAGCTGTTTTTT.

This clone was detected a few times. The rearrangement joins TRBV7-7 to TRBJ1-5; 8 positions match TRBD1. This CDR3 has 17 amino acids. The J segment lost 5 bases and the V segment lost 5 bases, leaving 14 bases of the junction unmatched. The germline gives CDR1 SSHAT, CDR2 FNYEAQ (reference sequence). CDR3 region: CASSLQGVALRDQPQHF. The CDR3 DNA is TGTGCCAGCAGCCTACAGGGGGTGGCTCTCAGGGATCAGCCCCAGCATTTT.

The rearrangement uses TRBV5-4 and TRBJ2-1; 14 bases align to TRBD2. Losses at the gene ends were 2 bases for V and 8 bases for J; bases not matched to a gene: 9. The CDR3 is 17 residues long. Germline-derived CDR1 and CDR2 are SGHNT and YYREEE (reference sequence). The CDR3 DNA sequence: TGTGCCAGCAGCTTATCCCCAAGACTAGCGGGAGGGCATGAGCAGTTCTTC. It encodes CASSLSPRLAGGHEQFF. The full variable domain, rest sourced from reference TRBV5-4 and TRBJ2-1, is ETGVTQSPTHLIKTRGQQVTLRCSSQSGHNTVSWYQQALGQGPQFIFQYYREEENGRGNFPPRFSGLQFPNYSSELNVNALELDDSALYLCASSLSPRLAGGHEQFFGPGTRLTVL.

The chain combines TRBV3-1 (or the pseudogene TRBV3-2) with TRBJ2-7; 7 nucleotides match TRBD2. V lost 0 bases, J lost 4 bases, and 3 bases stayed unmatched. This CDR3 comprises 14 residues. The germline CDR1 and CDR2 sequences are LGHDT and YNNKEL (reference sequence). CDR3 nucleotide sequence: TGTGCCAGCAGCCAAGAGGGGGGGTCTTACGAGCAGTACTTC. Its protein is CASSQEGGSYEQYF.

The rearrangement links TRBV19 to TRBJ2-2, with TRBD2 matching over 11 bases. After removal of 7 bases from V and 2 bases from J, the junction contained 12 bases not matched to a gene. Germline CDR1 reads LNHDA; CDR2 reads SQIVND (reference sequence). This CDR3 region has 18 residues. CDR3 bases: TGTGCCAGTACTCTGGGCGCGACTAGCGGGATTAACACCGGGGAGCTGTTTTTT. Encoded protein: CASTLGATSGINTGELFF.

The chain couples TRBV19 to TRBJ1-1; the D is unclear. The length of the CDR3 is 14 residues. CDR1 is LNHDA and CDR2 is SQIVND in the germline V gene (reference sequence). Deletions cut 3 bases from V and 4 bases from J, with 12 bases between. CDR3 DNA sequence: TGTGCCAGTAGTATTTCGAGGGCTGGCACTGAAGCTTTCTTT. Translated: CASSISRAGTEAFF.

This chain joins TRBV11-2 and TRBJ1-1; 7 bases fit TRBD1. This CDR3 contains 11 residues. CDR1 and CDR2 (germline): SGHAT, FQNNGV. V was clipped by 6 bases and J by 10 bases; unmatched bases: 5. CDR3 in amino acids: CASSWDSVAFF. The DNA for the CDR3 is TGTGCCAGCAGTTGGGACAGTGTAGCTTTCTTT.

This chain links TRBV19 with TRBJ1-2; D call uncertain. Trimming cost V 3 bases and J 4 bases, with 12 bases left between them. CDR3 length: 14 amino acids. CDR1 and CDR2 (germline): LNHDA, SQIVND (reference sequence). CDR3: CASSMQRGGYGYTF. The DNA for the CDR3 is TGTGCCAGTAGTATGCAACGGGGAGGCTATGGCTACACCTTC.

J is TRBJ2-6 and V is TRBV7-3; D gene uncertain. The CDR3 runs to 16 residues. The germline V gene has CDR1 SGHTA and CDR2 FQGTGA. V was cut by 2 bases and J by 0 bases, with 8 bases left in between. Here the CDR3 reads CASSLRVISGANVLTF. CDR3 sequence (DNA): TGTGCCAGCAGCTTACGAGTGATCTCTGGGGCCAACGTCCTGACTTTC. Full variable domain (outside the CDR3, taken from reference TRBV7-3 and TRBJ2-6): GAGVSQTPSNKVTEKGKYVELRCDPISGHTALYWYRQSLGQGPEFLIYFQGTGAADDSGLPNDRFFAVRPEGSVSTLKIQRTERGDSAVYLCASSLRVISGANVLTFGAGSRLTVL.

The rearrangement uses TRBV5-6 and TRBJ1-1; D call uncertain. Germline V gives CDR1 SGHDT, CDR2 YYEEEE. The V end lost 0 bases, the J end lost 1 base, and 7 bases lay between the germline ends. The CDR3 sequence is 14 residues long. CDR3 residues: CASSLAGTNTEAFF. CDR3 nucleotide sequence: TGTGCCAGCAGCTTGGCAGGTACGAACACTGAAGCTTTCTTT.

V usage is TRBV24-1 and J usage is TRBJ1-1; possibly TRBD1 for D (6 bases). Germline lookup yields CDR1 KGHDR and CDR2 SFDVKD. The CDR3 spans 13 residues. V lost 9 bases and J 4 bases, leaving 14 bases between the germline ends. The CDR3 DNA sequence: TGTGCCACCCGAGAAAGGGGGGGCACTGAAGCTTTCTTT. The encoded protein is CATRERGGTEAFF.

The chain links TRBV2 to TRBJ1-2; D may be TRBD1 (5 bases). Germline V CDR1 and CDR2: SNHLY, FYNNEI. The length of the CDR3 is 18 residues. V gave up 4 bases and J gave up 0 bases, with 21 bases separating them. The chain's CDR3 is CASSVAVGGSRANYGYTF. In DNA form, the CDR3 reads TGTGCCAGCAGTGTAGCCGTGGGGGGTTCTCGAGCTAACTATGGCTACACCTTC.

The CDR3 spells CASSPDRVYRTDTQYF. In nucleotides, the CDR3 is TGTGCCAGCAGCCCGGACAGGGTGTACCGCACAGATACGCAGTATTTT. This sequence joins TRBV5-6 and TRBJ2-3; 8 bases agree with TRBD1. Germline loops: CDR1 SGHDT, CDR2 YYEEEE. The CDR3 runs 16 residues. Germline trimming cut 4 bases from V and 1 base from J; bases unmatched to any gene: 8.

The rearrangement joins TRBV11-3 to TRBJ2-1; 11 bases are shared with TRBD2. The germline gives CDR1 SGHNT, CDR2 YENEEA. With 2 bases clipped from V and 9 bases from J, the junction kept 9 bases outside the gene matches. The CDR3 length is 16 residues. CDR3 nucleotides: TGTGCCAGCAGCTTACTAGCGGGAGGAGGAGGTGGTGAGCAGTTCTTC. Translation gives CASSLLAGGGGGEQFF.

The chain is built from TRBV6-5 and TRBJ2-1; TRBD2 might be the D (7 bases). The CDR3 totals 14 residues. V shed 0 bases and J shed 8 bases, with 11 bases lying between them. Per the germline V gene, CDR1 is MNHEY and CDR2 is SVGAGI. The CDR3 DNA sequence: TGTGCCAGCAGTTACTCAGGGGGGGAGGATGAGCAGTTCTTC. This translates into CASSYSGGEDEQFF.

V is TRBV6-5 and J is TRBJ2-5; 10 positions match TRBD2. V lost 0 bases and J lost 3; bases outside the gene matches: 1. This CDR3 is 15 amino acids long. The germline V gene has CDR1 MNHEY and CDR2 SVGAGI. Written as DNA, the CDR3 is TGTGCCAGCAGTTACTCCCTAGCGGGGGAAGAGACCCAGTACTTC. Translated, it gives CASSYSLAGEETQYF.

This clone turned up a few times. The rearrangement joins TRBV29-1 to TRBJ2-1, with unresolved D. Trimming left V 4 bases short and J 0 bases short, with 10 bases between. Per germline, CDR1 SQVTM and CDR2 ANQGSEA. The CDR3 length is 14 residues. CDR3 sequence reads: CSVGHQNSYNEQFF. The CDR3 DNA sequence: TGCAGCGTTGGTCACCAGAACTCCTACAATGAGCAGTTCTTC.

The rearrangement joins TRBV11-2 to TRBJ2-7, with D possibly being TRBD1 (5 bases). Germline assignment: CDR1 SGHAT and CDR2 FQNNGV. Trimming removed 0 bases from V and 0 bases from J, with 15 bases in between. The CDR3 is 17 amino acids. The CDR3 sequence: CASSLDPGRAHSYEQYF. The CDR3 DNA sequence: TGTGCCAGCAGCTTAGATCCAGGCAGGGCCCACTCCTACGAGCAGTACTTC.